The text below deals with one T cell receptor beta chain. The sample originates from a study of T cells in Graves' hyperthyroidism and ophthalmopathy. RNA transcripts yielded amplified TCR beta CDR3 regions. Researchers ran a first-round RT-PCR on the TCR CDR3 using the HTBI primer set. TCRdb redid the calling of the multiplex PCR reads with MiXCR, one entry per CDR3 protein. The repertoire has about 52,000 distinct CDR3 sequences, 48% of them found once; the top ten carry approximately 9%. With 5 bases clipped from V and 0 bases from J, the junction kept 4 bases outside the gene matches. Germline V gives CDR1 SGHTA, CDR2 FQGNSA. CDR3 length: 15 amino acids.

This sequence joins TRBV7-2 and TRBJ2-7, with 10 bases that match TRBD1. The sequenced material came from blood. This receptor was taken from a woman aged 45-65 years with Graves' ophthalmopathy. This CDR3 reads CASSQWTGGSYEQYF. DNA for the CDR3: TGTGCCAGCAGCCAATGGACAGGGGGCTCCTACGAGCAGTACTTC.